Sequencing of this TCR beta chain was carried out in a study of T cells in Graves' hyperthyroidism and ophthalmopathy. Study as a whole: Initial diagnosis, before any treatment, was when peripheral blood was collected. Regarding the study as a whole: Most clonotypes that expanded in the thyroid above 0.001 also showed up in blood. Separation of ophthalmopathy from stable hyperthyroidism was achieved by a 13 V-J model.

Amplification of TCR beta CDR3 regions used RNA as the template. The HTBI primer set drove a first-round RT-PCR of the TCR CDR3. TCRdb analysed the multiplex PCR reads with MiXCR anew, one entry per CDR3 protein. The data show about 840,000 distinct CDR3 sequences, around 39% seen once. Reasons for excluding patients were uncontrolled infection, other autoimmune disease, pregnancy or lactation. In germline, CDR1 is SGHKS, CDR2 YYEKEE (reference sequence). The CDR3 sequence is 14 residues long. J was trimmed by 6 bases and V by 4 bases; bases with no gene match: 8. Comments on this clonotype: Its specificity is unknown.

Sequenced sample: blood. The chain carries TRBV5-5 and TRBJ2-7; TRBD1 agrees at 9 bases. The sequence derives from a man aged 18 to 30 with Graves' hyperthyroidism. CDR3 sequence: CASSIRDRVVEQYF. CDR3 DNA: TGTGCCAGCAGCATCCGGGACAGGGTCGTCGAGCAGTACTTC.